The 11 T cell receptor beta chains given below trace back to one sample, sequenced in a study of shared clonotypes between healthy human individuals. Data came from immunoSEQ multiplex PCR; TCRdb stores just in-frame clones and leaves some out. The sample shows about 2 million clones, over 85% of them seen only once. Sequenced sample: naive CD4+ T cells sorted from blood. As for subset: CD45RA+ positively selected. The receptors stem from a man younger than 30 in good health.

The rearrangement links TRBV9 to TRBJ2-5; TRBD2 aligns across 11 bases. From germline, CDR1 is SGDLS and CDR2 YYNGEE. The CDR3 contains 16 residues. V was clipped by 1 base and J by 5 bases; unmatched bases: 7. CDR3 DNA sequence: TGTGCCAGCAGCGTATGGCTAGCGGGAGGCGTCGAGACCCAGTACTTC. It translates to CASSVWLAGGVETQYF.

The chain couples TRBV28 to TRBJ2-5; 11 bases fit TRBD1. Germline V CDR1 and CDR2: MDHEN, SYDVKM. The CDR3 totals 15 residues. Unmatched junction bases numbered 7, after V lost 6 bases and J lost 4 bases. The CDR3 DNA follows: TGTGCCAGCAGAGGACAGGGGGCAATGGGAGAGACCCAGTACTTC. Translation gives CASRGQGAMGETQYF.

The chain links TRBV11-2 to TRBJ2-5, with a tentative D call TRBD2 (6 bases). CDR3 size: 14 residues. Per the germline V gene, CDR1 is SGHAT and CDR2 is FQNNGV. Trimming stripped 0 bases from V and 4 bases from J, with 9 bases between. The chain's CDR3 is CASSLDWRGETQYF. DNA of the CDR3: TGTGCCAGCAGCTTAGATTGGCGGGGAGAGACCCAGTACTTC.

The chain recombines TRBV2 with TRBJ2-7, with D possibly TRBD2 on 5 matching bases. The germline V gene has CDR1 SNHLY and CDR2 FYNNEI. This CDR3 has 12 residues. V lost 7 bases, J lost 5 bases, and 12 bases lay in between. The CDR3 bases are TGTGCCAGCAACGGGGTTTCGAACGAGCAGTACTTC. It codes for CASNGVSNEQYF.

The genes are TRBV5-1 and TRBJ2-1, with 9 bases matching TRBD2. Germline V gene data show CDR1 as SGHRS and CDR2 as YFSETQ. This CDR3 is built from 15 residues. The trim removed 4 bases at V and 8 bases at J, leaving 10 bases unmatched. CDR3 region: CASSGRSGGIDEQFF. DNA of the CDR3: TGCGCCAGCAGCGGACGGAGCGGGGGGATCGATGAGCAGTTCTTC. The full variable domain, its missing parts supplied by reference TRBV5-1 and TRBJ2-1, is KAGVTQTPRYLIKTRGQQVTLSCSPISGHRSVSWYQQTPGQGLQFLFEYFSETQRNKGNFPGRFSGRQFSNSRSEMNVSTLELGDSALYLCASSGRSGGIDEQFFGPGTRLTVL.

The chain couples TRBV30 to TRBJ1-2; D unclear. CDR1 and CDR2 from the germline V gene are GTSNPN and SVGIG (reference sequence). The CDR3 is 15 residues long. V shed 0 bases and J shed 5 bases, with 16 bases lying between them. CDR3 sequence (DNA): TGTGCCTGGAGTGTATCGTCCGGTTACAAGTATGGCTACACCTTC. This codes for CAWSVSSGYKYGYTF.

About this clone itself: An end of the junction does not agree with germline; a read error may underlie this. The gene calls are TRBV7-7 and TRBJ1-3; TRBD1 agrees at 7 bases. Looked up from germline, CDR1 is SSHAT and CDR2 is FNYEAQ (reference sequence). This CDR3 is built from 15 residues. The DNA for the CDR3 is TGTGCTAGCAGCCGAGGGACAGCCTCTGGAAACACCATATATTTT. Its protein product is CASSRGTASGNTIYF. The variable domain in full, with the rest retrieved from reference TRBV7-7 and TRBJ1-3, is GAGVSQSPRYKVTKRGQDVTLRCDPISSHATLYWYQQALGQGPEFLTYFNYEAQPDKSGLPSDRFSAERPEGSISTLTIQRTEQRDSAMYRCASSRGTASGNTIYFGEGSWLTVV.

V is TRBV11-2 and J is TRBJ2-3, with TRBD2 as a possible D gene (5 bases). The CDR3 is made up of 15 amino acids. The V end lost 3 bases, the J end lost 3 bases, and 13 bases lay between the germline ends. Germline loops: CDR1 SGHAT, CDR2 FQNNGV. CDR3 sequence: CASSFLGGPTDTQYF. The CDR3 DNA follows: TGTGCCAGCAGCTTCCTTGGAGGCCCGACAGATACGCAGTATTTT.

The chain joins TRBV6-6 to TRBJ1-1, with TRBD1 as a possible D gene (6 bases). The germline V gene encodes CDR1 MNHNY and CDR2 SVGAGI (reference sequence). V was clipped by 2 bases and J by 2 bases, with 9 bases between them. The CDR3 consists of 14 residues. CDR3 loop: CASSYIGGNTEAFF. The CDR3 coding sequence is TGTGCCAGCAGTTACATAGGGGGTAACACTGAAGCTTTCTTT.

The genes are TRBV29-1 and TRBJ2-1, with 10 bases that match TRBD1. The CDR3 loop spans 18 amino acids. The V gene's germline CDR1 is SQVTM and CDR2 ANQGSEA. J was trimmed by 4 bases and V by 4 bases; bases with no gene match: 16. The CDR3 coding sequence is TGCAGCGTTGTGGCGTACAGGACAGGGGGATTCTTATACAATGAGCAGTTCTTC. Its translation is CSVVAYRTGGFLYNEQFF.

The chain carries TRBV13 and TRBJ1-1, with 8 bases identical to TRBD1. Germline trimming cut 5 bases from V and 7 bases from J; bases unmatched to any gene: 9. The length of the CDR3 is 14 residues. Germline lookup yields CDR1 PRHDT and CDR2 FYEKMQ (reference sequence). The CDR3 loop is CASSKDLGQGEAFF. As DNA, the CDR3 is TGTGCCAGCAGCAAAGACCTAGGACAGGGTGAAGCTTTCTTT.